The 21 T cell receptor beta chains in this list originate from one sample, sequenced in a study of human T cells and chemical hapten exposure. TCRdb passed the RACE reads through MiXCR, listing each CDR3 protein once. The sample yields about 98,000 distinct CDR3 sequences, approximately 11% seen once. Time point meaning: pre-sensitization, week 0. Treatment here: therapeutic diphenylcyclopropenone sensitization with weekly scalp DPC. This material consisted of whole blood, taken in connection with sensitization to the hapten diphenylcyclopropenone (DPC). Every receptor here comes from a woman between 55 and 75 years old with alopecia areata. Some clones in this sample may be carry-over from other donors' samples.

In regard to this clonotype: A read error may explain this, as a much larger clone is one base away. This chain links TRBV6-2 or TRBV6-3 with TRBJ1-1; 7 nucleotides agree with TRBD1. The length of the CDR3 is 14 residues. V lost 6 bases and J lost 6; bases outside the gene matches: 10. Germline lookup yields CDR1 MNHEY and CDR2 SVGEGT. CDR3: CASRWEGARPEAFF. The DNA for the CDR3 is TGTGCCAGCAGATGGGAGGGGGCGCGCCCTGAAGCTTTCTTT.

This chain links TRBV29-1 with TRBJ2-3, with 8 bases identical to TRBD1. CDR1 SQVTM and CDR2 ANQGSEA come from the germline V gene. Unmatched junction bases numbered 1, after V lost 6 bases and J lost 5 bases. The CDR3 has 11 residues. CDR3 loop: CSVQGGDTQYF. The CDR3 bases are TGCAGCGTACAGGGGGGAGATACGCAGTATTTT.

There are many counts of this clonotype. The V gene is TRBV6-1, the J gene TRBJ2-1; 9 nucleotides match TRBD2. Losses at the gene ends were 4 bases for V and 0 bases for J; bases not matched to a gene: 7. This CDR3 is 17 amino acids long. CDR1 is MNHNS and CDR2 is SASEGT in the germline V gene. This chain's CDR3 is CASSAQGRGGSYNEQFF. CDR3 sequence (DNA): TGTGCCAGCAGTGCCCAGGGGCGGGGGGGCTCCTACAATGAGCAGTTCTTC.

This chain links TRBV7-9 with TRBJ2-1; 7 bases are shared with TRBD1. The junction had 6 bases not matched to a gene; V was cut back by 0 bases and J by 7 bases. The CDR3 contains 15 residues. CDR1 is SEHNR and CDR2 is FQNEAQ in the germline V gene (reference sequence). CDR3 protein: CASSLAGTVRNEQFF. DNA of the CDR3: TGTGCCAGCAGCTTAGCCGGGACAGTCAGAAATGAGCAGTTCTTC. Using reference TRBV7-9 and TRBJ2-1 for the parts outside the CDR3, the full variable domain is DTGVSQNPRHKITKRGQNVTFRCDPISEHNRLYWYRQTLGQGPEFLTYFQNEAQLEKSRLLSDRFSAERPKGSFSTLEIQRTEQGDSAMYLCASSLAGTVRNEQFFGPGTRLTVL.

This clonotype has at least ten counts. V usage is TRBV7-9 and J usage is TRBJ1-5; D unclear. Germline loops: CDR1 SEHNR, CDR2 FQNEAQ (reference sequence). Trimming cost V 5 bases and J 3 bases, with 5 bases left between them. This CDR3 comprises 12 residues. CDR3 region: CASSPSNQPQHF. The CDR3 DNA follows: TGTGCCAGCAGCCCATCCAATCAGCCCCAGCATTTT.

In this sample, this clonotype turned up a few times. The chain carries TRBV7-6 and TRBJ1-1; TRBD1 might be the D (5 bases). CDR1 is SGHVS and CDR2 is FNYEAQ in the germline V gene. Deletions cut 1 base from V and 3 bases from J, with 9 bases between. The CDR3 spans 14 residues. CDR3 amino acids: CASSLGQGDTEAFF. For the CDR3, the DNA is TGTGCCAGCAGCTTAGGGCAGGGTGACACTGAAGCTTTCTTT.

The J gene is TRBJ1-2, the V gene TRBV20-1, with TRBD1 matching over 7 bases. Germline V lookup: CDR1 DFQATT, CDR2 SNEGSKA (reference sequence). The CDR3 contains 16 residues. The J segment lost 0 bases and the V segment lost 0 bases, leaving 7 bases of the junction unmatched. The CDR3 sequence is CSARDAGGSANYGYTF. The CDR3 DNA follows: TGCAGTGCTAGAGATGCAGGGGGGTCAGCTAACTATGGCTACACCTTC.

This clonotype showed up many times. V and J are TRBV7-3 and TRBJ2-7, with D possibly being TRBD1 or TRBD2 (5 bases each). With 2 bases removed from V and 3 bases from J, the gap between germline ends came to 14 bases. CDR1 SGHTA and CDR2 FQGTGA come from the germline V gene. CDR3 length equals 15 residues. The CDR3 loop reads CASSLLGGTDYEQYF. The CDR3 nucleotides are TGTGCCAGCAGCTTACTCGGTGGGACGGACTACGAGCAGTACTTC.

This clonotype appeared a few times. V usage is TRBV12-3 or TRBV12-4 and J usage is TRBJ2-2; tentatively, D is TRBD1 (5 bases). Trimming took 6 bases from V and 8 from J, leaving 10 bases between them. The CDR3 is 12 amino acids. The CDR3 reads CASRPTVGELFF. CDR3 in DNA: TGTGCCAGCAGACCGACAGTAGGGGAGCTGTTTTTT.

A note on this clonotype: This may stem from a read error, because a much larger clone lies one nucleotide away. The V gene is TRBV4-1, the J gene TRBJ2-1; 9 nucleotides line up with TRBD2. The CDR3 extends over 16 amino acids. In germline, CDR1 is MGHRA, CDR2 YSYEKL. The CDR3 spells CTSSQVWAGGFNEQFF. In DNA form, the CDR3 reads TGCACCAGCAGCCAAGTCTGGGCGGGGGGGTTCAATGAGCAGTTCTTC.

This clonotype was seen at least ten times. This chain connects TRBV19 to TRBJ1-5; D gene unclear. V lost 7 bases to trimming and J lost 2 bases, with 15 bases between them. In germline, CDR1 is LNHDA, CDR2 SQIVND (reference sequence). This CDR3 is 15 amino acids long. The CDR3 DNA is TGTGCCAGTAAAAGTAAGGGAAAGGGCAATCAGCCCCAGCATTTT. The encoded protein is CASKSKGKGNQPQHF.

The chain joins TRBV11-2 to TRBJ2-5, with D perhaps matching TRBD1 (5 bases). Looked up from germline, CDR1 is SGHAT and CDR2 is FQNNGV. This CDR3 has 16 residues. V was pared by 6 bases and J by 2 bases, with 19 bases between. The CDR3 DNA reads TGTGCCAGCAGACACCCAAGGGGCGTCAGTCAAGAGACCCAGTACTTC. Its protein product is CASRHPRGVSQETQYF.

This chain joins TRBV10-2 and TRBJ2-4, with TRBD1 matching 8 bases. V dropped 7 bases and J dropped 5; count of bases not matched to a gene: 4. The CDR3 is 13 amino acids. Germline V gene sequence: CDR1 WSHSY, CDR2 SAAADI. This CDR3 reads CASTKDRENIQYF. CDR3 nucleotides: TGCGCCAGCACCAAGGACAGGGAAAACATTCAGTACTTC.

This clonotype was counted ten times or more. The chain couples TRBV30 to TRBJ2-2; 7 nucleotides line up with TRBD1. The length of the CDR3 is 14 residues. CDR1 and CDR2 from the germline V gene are GTSNPN and SVGIG (reference sequence). Unmatched junction bases numbered 11, after V lost 2 bases and J lost 11 bases. The CDR3 region is CAWSSGTASYELFF. DNA of the CDR3: TGTGCCTGGAGTTCCGGGACAGCGTCTTATGAGCTGTTTTTT. The full variable domain, its missing parts supplied by reference TRBV30 and TRBJ2-2, is SQTIHQWPATLVQPVGSPLSLECTVEGTSNPNLYWYRQAAGRGLQLLFYSVGIGQISSEVPQNLSASRPQDRQFILSSKKLLLSDSGFYLCAWSSGTASYELFFGEGSRLTVL.

This clonotype appeared once. The junction differs from germline at one of its ends, possibly a read error. This chain links TRBV29-1 with TRBJ1-2, with 8 positions matching TRBD1. This CDR3 contains 16 residues. Germline assignment: CDR1 SQVTM and CDR2 ANQGSEA. CDR3 in amino acids: CSVDGGQDRPFYGYSF. As DNA, the CDR3 is TGCAGCGTTGATGGGGGACAGGACAGGCCCTTCTATGGCTACAGCTTC.

In its sample, this clonotype was seen a few times. The chain has TRBV7-9 and TRBJ1-5, with D maybe TRBD1 (5 bases). Trimming removed 5 bases from V and 7 bases from J, with 12 bases in between. The V gene's germline CDR1 is SEHNR and CDR2 FQNEAQ (reference sequence). The CDR3 has 13 amino acids. The CDR3 DNA reads as TGTGCCAGCAGCCCCCAGACAGAACAGCCCCAGCATTTT. This translates into CASSPQTEQPQHF.

The chain joins TRBV19 to TRBJ1-2; D gene unclear. The V gene's germline CDR1 is LNHDA and CDR2 SQIVND (reference sequence). V dropped 3 bases and J dropped 4 bases, with 15 bases sitting between them. CDR3 size: 15 residues. CDR3 sequence: CASSIGEGTLYGYTF. CDR3 coding DNA: TGTGCCAGTAGTATTGGTGAGGGCACCCTCTATGGCTACACCTTC.

About this clonotype itself: With a much larger clone just one base away, this may be a read error. The chain combines TRBV19 with TRBJ2-7; D unresolved. The V end lost 6 bases, the J end lost 3 bases, and 15 bases lay between the germline ends. Germline V lookup: CDR1 LNHDA, CDR2 SQIVND (reference sequence). This CDR3 comprises 14 residues. The CDR3 DNA reads as TGTGCCAGTAGCCGCACGGTCCCTTGCTACGAGCAGTACTTC. Translation gives CASSRTVPCYEQYF.

This clonotype was seen repeatedly, ten times or more. The chain employs TRBV4-2 and TRBJ2-1; possible D gene TRBD2, 6 bases. Per germline, CDR1 LGHNA and CDR2 YNFKEQ. Trimming removed 2 bases from V and 6 bases from J, with 20 bases in between. The CDR3 consists of 17 residues. The CDR3: CASSQPLLAWAGNEQFF. As DNA, the CDR3 is TGTGCCAGCAGCCAACCTTTGCTAGCGTGGGCTGGCAATGAGCAGTTCTTC.

In its sample, this clonotype was seen a few times. This chain connects TRBV11-3 to TRBJ2-7; a possible D gene is TRBD2 (5 bases). Germline CDR1 reads SGHNT; CDR2 reads YENEEA. V was cut by 5 bases and J by 7 bases, with 15 bases left in between. CDR3 size: 13 residues. The CDR3: CASSVRTGVEQYF. The CDR3 nucleotides read TGTGCCAGCAGCGTAAGGACTGGGGTTGAGCAGTACTTC. Complete variable domain (other parts from reference TRBV11-3 and TRBJ2-7): EAGVVQSPRYKIIEKKQPVAFWCNPISGHNTLYWYLQNLGQGPELLIRYENEEAVDDSQLPKDRFSAERLKGVDSTLKIQPAELGDSAVYLCASSVRTGVEQYFGPGTRLTVT.

This clonotype was picked up a small number of times. The rearrangement uses TRBV27 and TRBJ2-2; no firm D call. The CDR3 extends over 13 amino acids. V lost 7 bases to trimming and J lost 6 bases, with 12 bases between them. The germline V gene encodes CDR1 MNHEY and CDR2 SMNVEV (reference sequence). The DNA of the CDR3 is TGTGCCAGCACCCCAGGAAGCTCCGGGGAGCTGTTTTTT. Translation: CASTPGSSGELFF.